The T cell receptor beta chain described here comes from a study of CD8+CD57+ T cells in acquired aplastic anemia. On the study more broadly: DNA per sorted CD4+ or CD8+ sample ranged roughly 0.19 to 30 ug, averaging about 2.9 ug.

Trimming cost V 2 bases and J 1 base, with 8 bases left between them. The CDR3 is 14 residues long. Germline values: CDR1 LGHDT, CDR2 YNNKEL (reference sequence). Previously, flow cytometry had revealed CD8+CD57+ cell expansion in the patients chosen for sequencing. At blood sampling, none of the patients had yet received therapy. Profiling that covered TCR beta VDJ and CDR3 relied on genomic DNA as its template. TCRdb re-called the reads through MiXCR, storing one row per CDR3 protein. The sample includes around 120,000 distinct CDR3 sequences, over 30% seen only once; the top ten take over 2%. This clonotype originated in a human donor with aplastic anemia. J is TRBJ1-1 and V is TRBV3-1; possibly TRBD1 for D (5 bases). Sequencing was performed on sorted CD4+, CD8+, or CD8+CD57+ T cells (not recorded which) from PBMCs. The CDR3 region is CASSQNQGNTEAFF. CDR3 sequence (DNA): TGTGCCAGCAGCCAAAATCAGGGGAACACTGAAGCTTTCTTT.